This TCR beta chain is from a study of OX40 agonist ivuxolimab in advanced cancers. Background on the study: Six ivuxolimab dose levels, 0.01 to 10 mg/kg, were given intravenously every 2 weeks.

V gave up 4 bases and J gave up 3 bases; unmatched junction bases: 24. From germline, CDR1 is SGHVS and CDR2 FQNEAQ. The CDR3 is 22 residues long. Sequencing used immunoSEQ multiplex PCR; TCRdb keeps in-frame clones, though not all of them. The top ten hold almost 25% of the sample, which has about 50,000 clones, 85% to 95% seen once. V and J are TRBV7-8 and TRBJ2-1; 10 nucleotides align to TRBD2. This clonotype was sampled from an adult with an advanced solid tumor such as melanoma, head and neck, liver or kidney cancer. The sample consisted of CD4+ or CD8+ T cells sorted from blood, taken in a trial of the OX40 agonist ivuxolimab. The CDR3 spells CASSSPTSGKGREEANYNEQFF. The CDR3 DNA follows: TGTGCCAGCAGCTCTCCCACTAGCGGGAAAGGAAGGGAAGAGGCCAACTACAATGAGCAGTTCTTC.